This T cell receptor (beta chain) stems from a study of early T cells in non-severe SARS-CoV-2 infection. Study-wide background: Sequenced material consisted of bulk RNA (from unsorted whole blood), and chains were unpaired. Findings of the study overall: VDJdb matching, biased toward anti-spike CD8 responses, missed private and CD4 specificities.

The CDR3 is made up of 13 amino acids. Between the trimmed V and J ends, which lost 4 bases and 9 bases, there was a span of 13 bases. Germline values: CDR1 SGHTA, CDR2 FQGNSA. On this clonotype itself: Its antigen is not identified.

Researchers attached unique molecular identifiers to individual cDNA molecules. TCRdb reprocessed the 5' RACE reads via MiXCR and lists one record per CDR3 protein. Of around 60,000 distinct CDR3 sequences in the sample, 10% to 12% are singletons; the top ten hold nearly 3%. The receptor was isolated from an adult who was a healthcare worker with PCR-confirmed SARS-CoV-2 infection or an uninfected control (not recorded which). The source was whole blood, collected at baseline. The chain recombines TRBV7-2 with TRBJ2-4; D is tentatively TRBD1 or TRBD2 (6 bases each). The CDR3 coding sequence is TGTGCCAGCAGCTCTAGTGGGGGGCGCATTCAGTACTTC. Protein sequence: CASSSSGGRIQYF.